Listed below are T cell receptor beta chains from one sample, sequenced in a study of T cells after yellow fever vaccination. TCRdb re-derived calls from the 5' RACE reads in MiXCR, one entry per CDR3 protein. The sample records 230,000 or so distinct CDR3 sequences, approximately 3.5% being singletons. Sequenced material: PBMCs, taken 15 days after the yellow fever booster vaccination. Source of these receptors: a young man who received the YFV17D yellow fever vaccine. Each CDR3 is given with its conserved first and last residue. A D gene is named only where the DNA matches it firmly. The size entry gives once, few, many or a size class.

CDR3 protein,CDR3 DNA,D gene,clone size,J gene,V gene
CASSEPPWTNRSSYNEQFF,TGTGCCAGCAGCGAGCCGCCATGGACTAACAGGAGCTCCTACAATGAGCAGTTCTTC,NA,many,TRBJ2-1,TRBV9
CASKNYEQYF,TGTGCCAGCAAAAACTACGAGCAGTACTTC,NA,many,TRBJ2-7,TRBV6-1
CASSQDPSPTNTGELFF,TGCGCCAGCAGCCAAGATCCTAGCCCGACGAACACCGGGGAGCTGTTTTTT,NA,many,TRBJ2-2,TRBV4-3
CASSLAPRGNEQFF,TGTGCCAGCAGCTTAGCCCCTCGGGGGAATGAGCAGTTCTTC,NA,many,TRBJ2-1,TRBV7-2
CASSLNGPEYF,TGTGCCAGCAGCTTAAATGGTCCGGAGTATTTT,NA,many,TRBJ2-3,TRBV13
CASSLARQETQYF,TGTGCCAGCAGCTTGGCAAGGCAGGAGACCCAGTACTTC,NA,many,TRBJ2-5,TRBV7-9
CATSDLGSGRTDTQYF,TGTGCCACCAGTGATTTGGGCTCAGGGCGTACAGATACGCAGTATTTT,NA,many,TRBJ2-3,TRBV24-1
CSAQGGGGAYNEQFF,TGCAGTGCTCAGGGTGGCGGGGGGGCCTACAATGAGCAGTTCTTC,TRBD2,many,TRBJ2-1,TRBV20-1
CASSHGSQGSSGANVLTF,TGTGCCAGCAGCCACGGTAGCCAGGGAAGCTCTGGGGCCAACGTCCTGACTTTC,NA,many,TRBJ2-6,TRBV4-2
CASSQAGALNTEAFF,TGTGCCAGCAGCCAAGCCGGGGCGCTGAACACTGAAGCTTTCTTT,NA,many,TRBJ1-1,TRBV14
CASSRAGTSGVEVGTQYF,TGTGCCAGCAGCCGAGCCGGGACTAGCGGGGTTGAGGTTGGGACCCAGTACTTC,TRBD2,many,TRBJ2-5,TRBV7-8
CAWNSGTGNEQFF,TGTGCCTGGAATTCCGGGACAGGCAATGAGCAGTTCTTC,TRBD1,many,TRBJ2-1,TRBV30
CSVEDRETSGTSTDTQYF,TGCAGCGTTGAAGATCGGGAGACTAGCGGGACTAGCACAGATACGCAGTATTTT,TRBD2,many,TRBJ2-3,TRBV29-1
CSVTDRGDIQYF,TGCAGCGTGACAGATCGAGGTGACATTCAGTACTTC,NA,many,TRBJ2-4,TRBV29-1
CASSLVGSGVGNIQYF,TGTGCCAGCAGCTTAGTGGGGTCAGGGGTGGGGAACATTCAGTACTTC,NA,many,TRBJ2-4,TRBV7-2
CASRAEGSYEQYF,TGTGCCAGCAGGGCCGAGGGGAGCTACGAGCAGTACTTC,NA,once,TRBJ2-7,TRBV6-1
CASSQVAGGTGELFF,TGCGCCAGCAGCCAAGTGGCGGGGGGGACCGGGGAGCTGTTTTTT,TRBD2,many,TRBJ2-2,TRBV4-1
CASEADRSRLVTQYF,TGTGCCAGCGAGGCGGACAGGAGCCGGTTGGTAACCCAGTACTTC,TRBD1,many,TRBJ2-5,TRBV7-9
CASSLRLAGGDNEQFF,TGTGCCAGCAGCCTCCGACTGGCGGGGGGGGACAATGAGCAGTTCTTC,TRBD2,many,TRBJ2-1,TRBV7-3
CASSLPQRGGTDTQYF,TGTGCCAGCAGTTTACCACAGCGGGGGGGCACAGATACGCAGTATTTT,TRBD2,many,TRBJ2-3,TRBV12-3/TRBV12-4
CSVVWDYEQYF,TGCAGCGTCGTTTGGGACTACGAGCAGTACTTC,NA,many,TRBJ2-7,TRBV29-1
CASSLRLAGKNEQFF,TGTGCCAGCAGTTTACGACTAGCGGGGAAGAATGAGCAGTTCTTC,TRBD2,many,TRBJ2-1,TRBV12-3/TRBV12-4
CASSSWDEKLFF,TGTGCCAGCAGCTCGTGGGATGAAAAACTGTTTTTT,NA,many,TRBJ1-4,TRBV5-5
CASSLGPARHYGYTF,TGCGCCAGCAGCTTGGGGCCAGCACGGCACTATGGCTACACCTTC,NA,many,TRBJ1-2,TRBV5-1
CASSLAWGSDTQYF,TGCGCCAGCAGCTTGGCCTGGGGATCAGATACGCAGTATTTT,NA,many,TRBJ2-3,TRBV5-1
CASGELSGELFF,TGTGCCAGCGGCGAGTTGTCCGGGGAGCTGTTTTTT,NA,many,TRBJ2-2,TRBV5-4
CATSKPGFAADTQYF,TGTGCCACCAGCAAGCCGGGGTTCGCCGCAGATACGCAGTATTTT,NA,many,TRBJ2-3,TRBV15
CSVVDRGQGTEAFF,TGCAGCGTTGTCGACAGGGGGCAAGGAACTGAAGCTTTCTTT,TRBD1,many,TRBJ1-1,TRBV29-1
CASSSTPDTQYF,TGTGCCAGCAGTTCGACCCCAGATACGCAGTATTTT,NA,once,TRBJ2-3,TRBV6-5
CSARRDVSNEQFF,TGCAGTGCTAGACGGGACGTCTCCAATGAGCAGTTCTTC,NA,many,TRBJ2-1,TRBV20-1
CASSFSIADTQYF,TGCGCCAGCAGCTTCTCAATAGCGGATACGCAGTATTTT,NA,many,TRBJ2-3,TRBV5-1
CASRLTSGNEQFF,TGTGCCAGCAGGCTGACTAGCGGAAATGAGCAGTTCTTC,TRBD2,many,TRBJ2-1,TRBV6-5
CASSFSGGNNEQFF,TGTGCCAGCAGCTTCAGCGGGGGTAACAATGAGCAGTTCTTC,TRBD2,many,TRBJ2-1,TRBV7-9
CASSLAILSESPSYNEQFF,TGCGCCAGCAGCTTGGCCATCTTGTCGGAGAGCCCTTCCTACAATGAGCAGTTCTTC,NA,many,TRBJ2-1,TRBV5-1
CASSLTWDRGTSVANVLTF,TGTGCCAGCAGCTTAACCTGGGACAGGGGGACCTCTGTGGCCAACGTCCTGACTTTC,TRBD1,many,TRBJ2-6,TRBV7-9
CASRTPMEGEQYF,TGTGCCAGCAGGACACCGATGGAAGGCGAGCAGTACTTC,NA,many,TRBJ2-7,TRBV6-2/TRBV6-3
CASSLWTGQETQYF,TGTGCCAGCAGCTTATGGACAGGGCAAGAGACCCAGTACTTC,TRBD1,many,TRBJ2-5,TRBV7-3